These 23 T cell receptor beta chains share one sample of origin, sequenced in a study of Graves' ophthalmopathy and Graves' hyperthyroidism. Beta-chain TCR CDR3 regions were amplified from RNA transcripts. HTBI-primed first-round RT-PCR preceded second-round multiplex PCR. Each CDR3 protein gets one entry after TCRdb re-called the multiplex PCR reads with MiXCR. The table includes about 480,000 distinct CDR3 sequences, 13% to 15% detected once. Material: blood. All receptors come from a young woman with Graves' ophthalmopathy.

This clonotype was recorded at least ten times. The chain couples TRBV5-1 to TRBJ1-1; D is perhaps TRBD1 (5 bases). V was cut by 4 bases and J by 0 bases, with 10 bases left in between. The CDR3 covers 14 residues. The germline V gene encodes CDR1 SGHRS and CDR2 YFSETQ. The CDR3 sequence: CASSGGRMNTEAFF. The CDR3 nucleotides read TGCGCCAGCAGCGGGGGACGGATGAACACTGAAGCTTTCTTT.

As for this clonotype: This could be a read error, since a much larger clone is one nucleotide away. The rearrangement links TRBV20-1 to TRBJ1-1, with unresolved D. This CDR3 comprises 13 residues. Germline CDR1 and CDR2: DFQATT and SNEGSKA (reference sequence). The ends were cut back, 4 bases at V and 6 bases at J, with 15 bases in the middle. The CDR3: CSATPSGWSEAFF. CDR3 coding DNA: TGCAGTGCTACCCCATCGGGTTGGTCTGAAGCTTTCTTT.

This clonotype was seen many times. The V call is TRBV6-5, the J call TRBJ1-1; maybe TRBD1 (6 bases). The length of the CDR3 is 15 residues. With 2 bases removed from V and 0 bases from J, the gap between germline ends came to 10 bases. Looked up from germline, CDR1 is MNHEY and CDR2 is SVGAGI. CDR3 in DNA: TGTGCCAGCAGTTACCGGGGACAATTGAACACTGAAGCTTTCTTT. Its translation is CASSYRGQLNTEAFF.

This clonotype was seen at least ten times. The chain links TRBV20-1 to TRBJ1-1; tentatively, D is TRBD1 (6 bases). Germline-derived CDR1 and CDR2 are DFQATT and SNEGSKA (reference sequence). The V end was cut by 1 base, the J end by 4 bases, with 13 bases between. The CDR3 contains 14 residues. CDR3: CSARGGRGGTEAFF. Written as DNA, the CDR3 is TGCAGTGCTAGAGGAGGGAGGGGGGGCACTGAAGCTTTCTTT.

This clonotype has just a few counts. The chain couples TRBV20-1 to TRBJ2-7; a possible D gene is TRBD1 (6 bases). Germline CDR1 reads DFQATT; CDR2 reads SNEGSKA (reference sequence). The CDR3 contains 13 residues. Deletions cut 8 bases from V and 1 base from J, with 15 bases between. The CDR3 DNA reads TGCAGTTCCAGGGGCCCCTCTTCCTACGAGCAGTACTTC. Translating gives CSSRGPSSYEQYF.

In its sample, this clonotype was seen many times. The V and J genes are TRBV6-1 and TRBJ2-7, with 10 positions matching TRBD1. Germline V gene sequence: CDR1 MNHNS, CDR2 SASEGT. This CDR3 comprises 15 residues. V lost 7 bases to trimming and J lost 0 bases; unmatched junction nucleotides: 6. The chain's CDR3 is CASNGGQGSSYEQYF. The DNA for the CDR3 is TGTGCCAGCAACGGGGGACAGGGGAGCTCCTACGAGCAGTACTTC.

This chain joins TRBV4-1 and TRBJ2-5; D possibly corresponds to TRBD2 (6 bases). Germline CDR1 is MGHRA and CDR2 is YSYEKL. There are 15 residues in the CDR3. Trimming removed 1 base at V and 5 bases at J, with 14 bases between. In DNA, the CDR3 is TGCGCCAGCAGCCAAGTTCGAGGGAGGATTGAGACCCAGTACTTC. Protein: CASSQVRGRIETQYF.

V gene TRBV30 combines with J gene TRBJ1-1; D is perhaps TRBD1 (5 bases). This CDR3 is 14 amino acids long. CDR1 is GTSNPN and CDR2 is SVGIG in the germline V gene (reference sequence). Trimming stripped 3 bases from V and 4 bases from J, with 15 bases between. CDR3 protein: CAWSEVRASTEAFF. CDR3 DNA sequence: TGTGCCTGGAGCGAAGTCAGGGCATCCACTGAAGCTTTCTTT.

This clonotype was seen repeatedly, ten times or more. The chain has TRBV30 and TRBJ1-2; D possibly corresponds to TRBD1 (6 bases). This CDR3 contains 15 residues. V was shortened by 1 base and J by 5 bases, with 17 bases between the two germline ends. The germline gives CDR1 GTSNPN, CDR2 SVGIG (reference sequence). The CDR3 nucleotides read TGTGCCTGGAGTGGGCCCCCGGACAGAGCATATGGCTACACCTTC. It codes for CAWSGPPDRAYGYTF.

This clonotype was recorded at least ten times. The chain recombines TRBV27 with TRBJ1-6; 8 bases align to TRBD1. Germline V gene sequence: CDR1 MNHEY, CDR2 SMNVEV (reference sequence). With 5 bases clipped from V and 8 bases from J, the junction kept 5 bases outside the gene matches. CDR3 length: 14 amino acids. DNA for the CDR3: TGTGCCAGCAGTGCCCGGACAGGGTATTCACCCCTCCACTTT. Its translation: CASSARTGYSPLHF.

This clonotype was detected ten times or more. The rearrangement links TRBV30 to TRBJ2-7; TRBD1 might be the D (5 bases). The germline V gene encodes CDR1 GTSNPN and CDR2 SVGIG (reference sequence). The CDR3 covers 12 residues. The V and J ends lost 2 bases and 5 bases respectively, with 10 bases between them. The CDR3 coding sequence is TGTGCCTGGAGTCCAGGGTTGGACGAGCAGTACTTC. Protein: CAWSPGLDEQYF.

The rearrangement uses TRBV7-8 and TRBJ2-5; D remains unclear. The CDR3 extends over 15 amino acids. Germline V gives CDR1 SGHVS, CDR2 FQNEAQ. The V and J ends lost 5 bases and 4 bases respectively, with 17 bases between them. For the CDR3, the DNA is TGTGCCAGCAGCGCTAACCTCGGACGCGGAGAGACCCAGTACTTC. It codes for CASSANLGRGETQYF.

The gene calls are TRBV12-3 or TRBV12-4 and TRBJ1-2, with TRBD1 as a possible D gene (5 bases). The CDR3 runs 14 residues. V was shortened by 6 bases and J by 6 bases, with 17 bases between the two germline ends. The CDR3 region is CASSETGQGDGYTF. CDR3 bases: TGTGCCAGCAGCGAAACGGGGCAAGGAGATGGCTACACCTTC.

At least ten counts were recorded for this clonotype. The V and J genes are TRBV6-5 and TRBJ1-3, with D unresolved. The V end was cut by 0 bases, the J end by 4 bases, with 10 bases between. The CDR3 extends over 15 amino acids. Germline V gene sequence: CDR1 MNHEY, CDR2 SVGAGI. The CDR3 DNA reads as TGTGCCAGCAGTTACTCGATATTTCAGGGAAACACCATATATTTT. Translating gives CASSYSIFQGNTIYF.

Many counts were recorded for this clonotype. The chain links TRBV27 to TRBJ1-6, with TRBD1 as a possible D gene (5 bases). The CDR3 runs 14 residues. Germline CDR1 and CDR2: MNHEY and SMNVEV (reference sequence). The V end was cut by 11 bases, the J end by 9 bases, with 20 bases between. The CDR3 sequence is CAPVGGGGISPLHF. CDR3 DNA: TGTGCCCCCGTTGGTGGCGGGGGAATTTCACCCCTCCACTTT.

There are a few counts of this clonotype. The rearrangement links TRBV12-3 or TRBV12-4 to TRBJ2-5; tentatively, D is TRBD1 (5 bases). The V gene lost 5 bases and the J gene lost 5 bases, with 9 bases spanning the gap. This CDR3 contains 12 residues. Here the CDR3 DNA reads TGTGCCAGCAGTACAGGAGTGGAGACCCAGTACTTC. Translation gives CASSTGVETQYF.

A note on this clonotype: A much larger clonotype is one base distant, so this may be a read error. As the CDR3 is not closed by the conserved phenylalanine or tryptophan, this likely results from a read error. The V call is TRBV2, the J call TRBJ1-5; D ambiguous. The V gene lost 0 bases and the J gene lost 4 bases, with 10 bases spanning the gap. Per germline, CDR1 SNHLY and CDR2 FYNNEI. The CDR3 contains 15 residues. The CDR3 region is CASSEARQANQPQHV. DNA for the CDR3: TGTGCCAGCAGTGAAGCAAGGCAGGCGAATCAGCCCCAGCATGTT.

This clonotype was seen repeatedly, ten times or more. The CDR3 DNA sequence: TGTGCCAGCAGACCGACTGGAGATGGCACTGAAGCTTTCTTT. This codes for CASRPTGDGTEAFF. The chain uses TRBV12-3 or TRBV12-4 and TRBJ1-1; D not resolved. This CDR3 contains 14 residues. Trimming took 6 bases from V and 4 from J, leaving 15 bases between them.

V is TRBV6-5 and J is TRBJ1-1; TRBD1 matches 7 bases. J was trimmed by 4 bases and V by 2 bases; bases with no gene match: 7. Germline V gene data show CDR1 as MNHEY and CDR2 as SVGAGI. The CDR3 contains 15 residues. CDR3 loop: CASSYRQGWGTEAFF. The CDR3 bases are TGTGCCAGCAGTTACCGACAGGGATGGGGCACTGAAGCTTTCTTT.

This clonotype was seen at least ten times. The V call is TRBV28, the J call TRBJ2-2, with no clear D. Germline V gene data show CDR1 as MDHEN and CDR2 as SYDVKM. Trimming stripped 7 bases from V and 7 bases from J, with 16 bases between. This CDR3 region has 14 residues. The CDR3 region is CASIPSYRGGELFF. The CDR3 nucleotides are TGTGCCAGCATTCCCTCCTATCGCGGCGGGGAGCTGTTTTTT.

This clonotype was detected many times. This sequence joins TRBV19 and TRBJ2-3; D is perhaps TRBD1 (6 bases). The CDR3 covers 15 residues. Germline V gene data show CDR1 as LNHDA and CDR2 as SQIVND (reference sequence). V was cut by 7 bases and J by 0 bases, with 14 bases left in between. The DNA for the CDR3 is TGTGCCAGTACATCCAGGGGACGAAGCACAGATACGCAGTATTTT. Its protein is CASTSRGRSTDTQYF.

This clonotype came up a few times. The CDR3 nucleotides are TGTGCCTGGAGTCCTCTGGACAGTCGAAACACTGAAGCTTTCTTT. Translation: CAWSPLDSRNTEAFF. The chain uses TRBV30 and TRBJ1-1; TRBD1 is a possible D gene (6 bases). Looked up from germline, CDR1 is GTSNPN and CDR2 is SVGIG (reference sequence). The CDR3 runs 15 residues. With 2 bases removed from V and 2 bases from J, the gap between germline ends came to 15 bases.

This clonotype was counted ten times or more. This chain uses TRBV7-2 with TRBJ1-3; D is undetermined. CDR1 is SGHTA and CDR2 is FQGNSA in the germline V gene. V lost 0 bases, J lost 0 bases, and 6 bases lay in between. The CDR3 loop spans 15 amino acids. The CDR3: CASSLAPNSGNTIYF. The CDR3 region has the DNA TGTGCCAGCAGCTTAGCACCGAACTCTGGAAACACCATATATTTT. The full variable domain, in which reference TRBV7-2 and TRBJ1-3 provide the parts outside the CDR3, is GAGVSQSPSNKVTEKGKDVELRCDPISGHTALYWYRQSLGQGLEFLIYFQGNSAPDKSGLPSDRFSAERTGGSVSTLTIQRTQQEDSAVYLCASSLAPNSGNTIYFGEGSWLTVV.